A selection of T cell receptor beta chains follows, all from one sample in a study of cytomegalovirus exposure and HLA in healthy donors. Method: immunoSEQ multiplex PCR; TCRdb's copy keeps in-frame clones and lacks some. The data contain 120,000 to 150,000 clones, roughly 91% of them seen just once; the ten biggest clones take up 2.5% to 4%. Sequenced sample: PBMCs. The receptors were sampled from a woman between 18 and 29 years old in good health and CMV-seropositive. The conserved cysteine and the conserved F or W are not part of the CDR3 here.

TRBV28	TRBJ2-5	11	ASRSQGAETQY
TRBV27	TRBJ2-1	14	ASSLAAGEIYNEQF
TRBV11-3	TRBJ1-1	13	ASSFKQTVNTEAF
TRBV10-2	TRBJ2-7	9	AGQTGYEQY
TRBV9	TRBJ2-7	16	ASSTGGGPLAGLPEQY
TRBV6-8	TRBJ1-1	12	ASSTDRGHTEAF
TRBV10-3	TRBJ1-5	10	AIRDRGLPQH
TRBV5-1	TRBJ2-7	13	ASSQRTVPRGEQY
TRBV5-1	TRBJ1-4	16	ASSPTGTGFSSGEKLF
TRBV15	TRBJ2-7	12	ATSEQRASYEQY
TRBV9	TRBJ1-2	12	ASSAVQAQGGYT
TRBV11-3	TRBJ1-1	12	ASSQSEGNTEAF
TRBV5-8	TRBJ2-7	12	ASSLQGVSYEQY
TRBV6-4	TRBJ1-1	11	ASSESSNTEAF
TRBV7-9	TRBJ1-4	15	ASSFPGTGGPEEKLF
TRBV7-2	TRBJ2-7	11	ASSLVHEDEQY
TRBV7-2	TRBJ1-5	13	ASSLGRGKNQPQH
TRBV28	TRBJ1-4	14	ASSLTAPATNEKLF
TRBV6-1	TRBJ1-5	13	ASTSGAYSNQPQH
TRBV6-6	TRBJ2-7	13	ASSATSGRFYEQY
TRBV6-5	TRBJ2-1	13	ASSPGLAGGFEQF
TRBV11-3	TRBJ2-7	12	ASSLGQGPNEQY
TRBV7-2	TRBJ2-7	13	ASTPGSGRSYEQY
TRBV11-3	TRBJ2-7	13	ASSRGTGSSYEQY
TRBV10-3	TRBJ2-7	12	AISESKGTYEQY
TRBV7-2	TRBJ2-5	12	ASSISGAQETQY
TRBV30	TRBJ2-2	14	AWSLEGGGPPGELF
TRBV5-4	TRBJ2-3	12	ASSSGTARDTQY
TRBV5-1	TRBJ1-4	13	ASSVRQGTNEKLF
TRBV6-5	TRBJ1-1	10	ASTETGTEAF
TRBV7-5	TRBJ1-5	12	ALRGRGENQPQH
TRBV30	TRBJ2-3	16	AWEVLAGGPIGTDTQY
TRBV2	TRBJ1-5	12	ASRVDSSNQPQH
TRBV4-3	TRBJ2-1	14	ASSKNGEEAYNEQF
TRBV28	TRBJ1-2	11	ASSPPGRAGYT
TRBV10-1	TRBJ2-1	11	ASSWTSGREQF
TRBV11-2	TRBJ2-5	13	ASSSRSTYQETQY
TRBV7-9	TRBJ1-2	14	ASSKTGGEANYGYT